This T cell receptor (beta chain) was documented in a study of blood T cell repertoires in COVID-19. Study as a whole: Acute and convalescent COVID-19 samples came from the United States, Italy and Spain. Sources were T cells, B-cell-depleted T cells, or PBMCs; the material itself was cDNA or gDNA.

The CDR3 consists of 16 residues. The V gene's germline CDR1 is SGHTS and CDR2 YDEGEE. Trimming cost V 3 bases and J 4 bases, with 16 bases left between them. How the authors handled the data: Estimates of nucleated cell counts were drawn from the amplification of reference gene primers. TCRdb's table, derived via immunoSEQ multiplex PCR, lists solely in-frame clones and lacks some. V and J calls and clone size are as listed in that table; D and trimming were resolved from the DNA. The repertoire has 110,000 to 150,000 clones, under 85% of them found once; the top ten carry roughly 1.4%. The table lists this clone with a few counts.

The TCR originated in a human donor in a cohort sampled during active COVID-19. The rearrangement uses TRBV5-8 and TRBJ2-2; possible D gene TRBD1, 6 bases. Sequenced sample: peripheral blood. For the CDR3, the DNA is TGTGCCAGCAGCTCCTTCGGCGGACAGATCACCGGGGAGCTGTTTTTT. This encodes CASSSFGGQITGELFF.